A single sample gave rise to the 20 T cell receptor beta chains below, sequenced in a study of T cells expressing NK-cell markers. TCRdb reanalyzed the 5' RACE reads and collapses them to one entry per CDR3 protein, without DNA. This table holds 400,000 to 500,000 distinct CDR3 sequences. The sequenced material came from blood T cells: a sorted CD56 or NKG2C T cell subset, CD4+ or CD8+ T cells, or bulk PBMC T cells (not recorded which). These receptors were obtained from a woman between 18 and 75 years old in good health.

The V gene is TRBV20-1, the J gene TRBJ2-7; TCRdb designates TRBD1, a call that cannot be tested without DNA. CDR3 length: 12 amino acids. Germline lookup yields CDR1 DFQATT and CDR2 SNEGSKA (reference sequence). The CDR3 region is CSARDREYEQYF.

The chain joins TRBV19 to TRBJ2-5; TCRdb lists TRBD2, though no DNA is available to test this call. Per germline, CDR1 LNHDA and CDR2 SQIVND (reference sequence). This CDR3 has 16 amino acids. The CDR3 spells CASSIYALADEETQYF.

The V call is TRBV20-1, the J call TRBJ2-2. Germline CDR1 and CDR2: DFQATT and SNEGSKA (reference sequence). The CDR3 covers 15 residues. CDR3 amino acids: CSARDRSANTGELFF.

The chain carries TRBV28 and TRBJ2-7; absent DNA, TCRdb's TRBD1 call cannot be checked. CDR1 MDHEN and CDR2 SYDVKM come from the germline V gene. The CDR3 length is 12 residues. The CDR3 protein is CATRDTHYEQYF. The variable domain in full, completed from reference TRBV28 and TRBJ2-7, reads DVKVTQSSRYLVKRTGEKVFLECVQDMDHENMFWYRQDPGLGLRLIYFSYDVKMKEKGDIPEGYSVSREKKERFSLILESASTNQTSMYLCATRDTHYEQYFGPGTRLTVT.

This chain links TRBV28 with TRBJ1-3; lacking DNA, the TRBD1 call made by TCRdb goes unchecked. In germline, CDR1 is MDHEN, CDR2 SYDVKM. This CDR3 has 16 amino acids. The CDR3 sequence is CASSPYRGVSGNTIYF.

The V gene is TRBV6-4, the J gene TRBJ2-2; TCRdb outputs TRBD2, but without DNA this stays unchecked. The CDR3 consists of 20 residues. Germline CDR1 reads MRHNA; CDR2 reads SNTAGT. The CDR3 sequence is CASSDSGLAGRPFDTGELFF.

The gene calls are TRBV20-1 and TRBJ1-2; TCRdb picks TRBD1, but there is no DNA to check that call. The CDR3 is made up of 16 amino acids. The germline V gene encodes CDR1 DFQATT and CDR2 SNEGSKA (reference sequence). The CDR3: CSAKQGGPWTNYGYTF.

The chain joins TRBV7-8 to TRBJ2-1; TCRdb selects TRBD2, and the lack of DNA leaves this call unchecked. CDR3 length equals 17 residues. CDR1 is SGHVS and CDR2 is FQNEAQ in the germline V gene. The chain's CDR3 is CASSLETVADGDNEQFF.

The chain has TRBV14 and TRBJ1-1. The CDR3 runs to 18 residues. CDR1 is SGHDN and CDR2 is FVKESK in the germline V gene. The CDR3 loop reads CASSQDIAGLGVKTEAFF.

The chain is built from TRBV6-1 and TRBJ2-2. The CDR3 loop spans 14 amino acids. Germline V CDR1 and CDR2: MNHNS, SASEGT. The CDR3 here is CASTQFNAPGELFF.

The chain joins TRBV7-2 to TRBJ1-1; the D call of TRBD1 rests on TCRdb alone, since no DNA is present to check it. The CDR3 is 15 residues long. The germline gives CDR1 SGHTA, CDR2 FQGNSA. The chain's CDR3 is CASSQGGQSLLIAFF.

The V gene is TRBV7-9, the J gene TRBJ2-7. Germline V gene sequence: CDR1 SEHNR, CDR2 FQNEAQ (reference sequence). This CDR3 has 16 amino acids. CDR3 sequence reads: CASSGEWQFRTYEQYF.

The chain employs TRBV12-3 or TRBV12-4 and TRBJ2-5. The CDR3 length is 11 residues. The CDR3 region is CASSLAGVQYF.

The rearrangement uses TRBV24-1 and TRBJ1-1; TCRdb names TRBD1, which stays unverified in the absence of DNA. Germline V gives CDR1 KGHDR, CDR2 SFDVKD. The CDR3 consists of 11 residues. This CDR3 reads CATSRDREAFF.

The chain uses TRBV5-1 and TRBJ2-5; the TRBD2 assignment by TCRdb is unverifiable without DNA. The CDR3 runs to 13 residues. Germline lookup yields CDR1 SGHRS and CDR2 YFSETQ. The CDR3: CASSTGLVETQYF.

V and J are TRBV7-9 and TRBJ1-1; TCRdb picks TRBD1, but there is no DNA to check that call. The CDR3 length is 14 residues. Germline assignment: CDR1 SEHNR and CDR2 FQNEAQ (reference sequence). The CDR3 here is CASSSFGKNTEAFF.

This chain links TRBV24-1 with TRBJ2-2. CDR3 length: 16 amino acids. In germline, CDR1 is KGHDR, CDR2 SFDVKD. This chain's CDR3 is CATSDLSAGHTGELFF.

The rearrangement uses TRBV7-3 and TRBJ2-7; TCRdb designates TRBD1, a call that cannot be tested without DNA. The CDR3 has 15 residues. CDR1 SGHTA and CDR2 FQGTGA come from the germline V gene. CDR3 protein: CASSLTGGQGYEQYF. The full variable domain, in which reference TRBV7-3 and TRBJ2-7 provide the parts outside the CDR3, is GAGVSQTPSNKVTEKGKYVELRCDPISGHTALYWYRQSLGQGPEFLIYFQGTGAADDSGLPNDRFFAVRPEGSVSTLKIQRTERGDSAVYLCASSLTGGQGYEQYFGPGTRLTVT.

The rearrangement joins TRBV14 to TRBJ2-5; without DNA, the TCRdb call of TRBD2 cannot be checked. CDR3 length equals 15 residues. Germline CDR1 and CDR2: SGHDN and FVKESK. The CDR3 protein is CASSIRGRGSKTQYF.

CDR3 amino acids: CASSRASSGENTGELFF. The rearrangement uses TRBV3-1 and TRBJ2-2; TCRdb returns TRBD2, unconfirmable since there is no DNA. This CDR3 contains 17 residues. Germline V gives CDR1 LGHDT, CDR2 YNNKEL (reference sequence).